This T cell receptor (beta chain) came from a study of blood T cell repertoires in COVID-19. Study-level information: The analysed material was cDNA or gDNA that came from T cells, B-cell-depleted T cells, or PBMCs.

This clone has only a few counts. In the authors' methods: It was from reference gene primer amplification that nucleated cell counts were estimated. Libraries were prepared by immunoSEQ multiplex PCR; TCRdb keeps only in-frame clonotypes and omits some of them. V and J calls and clone size are copied from that table; D and trimming were computed from the DNA. This table has approximately 61,000 clones, around four fifths appearing once. The ends were cut back, 7 bases at V and 3 bases at J, with 19 bases in the middle. The CDR3 contains 15 residues. The germline V gene has CDR1 SNHLY and CDR2 FYNNEI.

This TCR derives from a man in his 70s with acute or convalescent COVID-19. Sequencing input: peripheral blood. This rearrangement joins TRBV2 to TRBJ2-7; possible D gene TRBD1, 6 bases. As DNA, the CDR3 is TGTGCCAGCAAGTGGGGCAGGGGCACCTTCTACGAGCAGTACTTC. It yields the protein CASKWGRGTFYEQYF.